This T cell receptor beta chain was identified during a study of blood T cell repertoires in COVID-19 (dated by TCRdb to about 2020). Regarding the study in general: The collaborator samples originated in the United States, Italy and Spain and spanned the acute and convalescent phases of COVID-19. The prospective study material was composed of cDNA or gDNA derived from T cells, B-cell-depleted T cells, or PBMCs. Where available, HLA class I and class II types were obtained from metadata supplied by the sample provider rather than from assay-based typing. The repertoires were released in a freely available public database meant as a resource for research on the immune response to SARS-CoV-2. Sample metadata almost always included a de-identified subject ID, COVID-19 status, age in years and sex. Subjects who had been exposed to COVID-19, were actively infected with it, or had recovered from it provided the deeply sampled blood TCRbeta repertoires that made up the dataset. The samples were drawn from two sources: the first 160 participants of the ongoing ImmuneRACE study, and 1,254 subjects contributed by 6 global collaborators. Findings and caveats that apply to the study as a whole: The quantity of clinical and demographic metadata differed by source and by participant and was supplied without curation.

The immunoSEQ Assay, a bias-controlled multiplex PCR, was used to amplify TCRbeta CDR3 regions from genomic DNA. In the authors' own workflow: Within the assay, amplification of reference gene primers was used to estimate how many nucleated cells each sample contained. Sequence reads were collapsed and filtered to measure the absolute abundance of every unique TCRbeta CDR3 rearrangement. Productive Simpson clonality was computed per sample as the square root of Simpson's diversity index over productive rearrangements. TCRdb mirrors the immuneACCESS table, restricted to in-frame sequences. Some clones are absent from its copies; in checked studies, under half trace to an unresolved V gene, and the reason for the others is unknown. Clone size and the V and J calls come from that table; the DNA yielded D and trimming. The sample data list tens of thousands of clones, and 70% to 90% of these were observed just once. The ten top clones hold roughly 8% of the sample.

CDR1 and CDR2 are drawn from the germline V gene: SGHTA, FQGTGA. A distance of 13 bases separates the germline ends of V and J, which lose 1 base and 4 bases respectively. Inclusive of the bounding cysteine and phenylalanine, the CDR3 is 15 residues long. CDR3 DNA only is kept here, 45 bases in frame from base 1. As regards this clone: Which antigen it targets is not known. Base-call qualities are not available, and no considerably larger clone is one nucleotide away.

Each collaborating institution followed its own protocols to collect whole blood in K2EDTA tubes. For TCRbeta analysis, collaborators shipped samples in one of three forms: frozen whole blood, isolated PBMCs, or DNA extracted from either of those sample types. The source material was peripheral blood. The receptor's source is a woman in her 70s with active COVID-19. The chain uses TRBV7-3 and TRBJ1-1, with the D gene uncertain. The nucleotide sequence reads TGTGCCAGCAGCTTAAATCTGGGAGGGCCCACTGAAGCTTTCTTT. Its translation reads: CASSLNLGGPTEAFF.